Following are 2 T cell receptor beta chains from one sample sequenced in a study of beta chain features in type 1 diabetes. General study findings and limits: Within each of all four CD4+ subsets, Type 1 diabetes patients had TCRB CDR3s that were moderately but significantly shorter.

The antigens for these receptors are not known. Investigators reverse transcribed all isolated RNA, so they sequenced expressed TCRB transcripts. The assay was immunoSEQ multiplex PCR, and TCRdb's table has in-frame clones only and misses some. The sample holds some 280,000 clones, 14% seen once. Sequencing was done on a sample of naive CD4+ T cells from blood. All receptors come from a man younger than 45 with type 1 diabetes.

This chain uses TRBV6-5 with TRBJ2-7; maybe TRBD2 (6 bases). The V gene lost 0 bases and the J gene lost 10 bases, with 19 bases spanning the gap. The CDR3 spans 15 residues. Germline V gene data show CDR1 as MNHEY and CDR2 as SVGAGI. In nucleotides, the CDR3 is TGTGCCAGCAGTTACTCGCTGCGGGGACCTACGCTCCAGTACTTC. Its translation: CASSYSLRGPTLQYF.

In this sample, this clone turned up a few times. This CDR3 is CASSPPRREVSYEQYF. In nucleotides, the CDR3 is TGTGCCAGCTCACCACCGAGGCGGGAGGTCTCCTACGAGCAGTACTTC. The chain is built from TRBV18 and TRBJ2-7, with 8 bases aligning to TRBD2. The junction had 4 bases not matched to a gene; V was cut back by 0 bases and J by 0 bases. This CDR3 is 16 amino acids long. Germline loops: CDR1 KGHSH, CDR2 LQKENI.